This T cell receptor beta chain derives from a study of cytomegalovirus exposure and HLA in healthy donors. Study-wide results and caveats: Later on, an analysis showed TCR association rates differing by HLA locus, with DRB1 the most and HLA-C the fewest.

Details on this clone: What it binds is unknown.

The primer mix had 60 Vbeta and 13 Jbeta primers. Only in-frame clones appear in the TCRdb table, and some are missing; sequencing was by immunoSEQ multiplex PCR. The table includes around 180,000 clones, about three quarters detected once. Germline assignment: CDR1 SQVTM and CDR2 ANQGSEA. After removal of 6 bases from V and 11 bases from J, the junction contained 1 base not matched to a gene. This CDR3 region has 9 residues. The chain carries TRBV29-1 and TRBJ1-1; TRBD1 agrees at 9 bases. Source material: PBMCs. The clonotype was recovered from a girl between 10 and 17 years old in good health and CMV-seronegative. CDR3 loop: CSVGQGAFF. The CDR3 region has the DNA TGCAGCGTCGGACAGGGGGCTTTCTTT.